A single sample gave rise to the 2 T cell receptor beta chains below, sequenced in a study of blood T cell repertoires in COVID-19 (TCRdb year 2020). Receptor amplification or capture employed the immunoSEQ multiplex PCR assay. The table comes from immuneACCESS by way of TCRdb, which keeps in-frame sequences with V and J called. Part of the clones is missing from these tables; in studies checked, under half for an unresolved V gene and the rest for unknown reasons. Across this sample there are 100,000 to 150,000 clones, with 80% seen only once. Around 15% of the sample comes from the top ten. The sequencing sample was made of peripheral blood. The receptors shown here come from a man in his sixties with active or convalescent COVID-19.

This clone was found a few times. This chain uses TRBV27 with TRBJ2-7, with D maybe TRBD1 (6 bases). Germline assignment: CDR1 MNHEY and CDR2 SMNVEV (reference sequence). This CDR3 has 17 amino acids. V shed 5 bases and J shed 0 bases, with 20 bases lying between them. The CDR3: CASSPSARTAISYEQYF. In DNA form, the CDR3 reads TGTGCCAGCAGTCCCAGTGCCCGGACAGCCATCTCCTACGAGCAGTACTTC.

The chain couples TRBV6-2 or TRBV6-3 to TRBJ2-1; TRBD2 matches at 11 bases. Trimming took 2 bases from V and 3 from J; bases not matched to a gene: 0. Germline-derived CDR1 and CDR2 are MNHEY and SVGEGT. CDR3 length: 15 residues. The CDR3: CASSYGTSGYNEQFF. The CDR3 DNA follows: TGTGCCAGCAGTTACGGGACTAGCGGCTACAATGAGCAGTTCTTC.